This paragraph reports one TCR beta chain. The antigen remains undetermined. The data belong to a study of T cells in tumors after PD-1 blockade. Study-level points and caveats: Some novel exhausted tumor clones appeared in pre-treatment blood, suggesting peripheral recruitment.

Genomic DNA template from tumor biopsies or peripheral blood, 616 ng to 6,004 ng input. Sequencing used immunoSEQ multiplex PCR; TCRdb keeps in-frame clones, though not all of them. This table holds around 19,000 clones, just under 80% found once. The clonotype originates from a human donor with basal cell carcinoma. Sequences were derived from PBMCs, sampled before anti-PD-1 treatment.

CDR3 loop: CASSPEGLNTEAFF. The CDR3 DNA reads TGTGCCAGCAGCCCCGAGGGGTTGAACACTGAAGCTTTCTTT. The chain is built from TRBV7-9 and TRBJ1-1; D is perhaps TRBD1 (5 bases). Germline CDR1 reads SEHNR; CDR2 reads FQNEAQ (reference sequence). The length of the CDR3 is 14 residues. Trimming shortened V by 5 bases and J by 0 bases, and 10 bases separated the two germline ends.